This T cell receptor beta chain was observed in a study of T cell responses to AZD1222 COVID-19 vaccine. As for this clone: Its target is not known.

Measured with immunoSEQ multiplex PCR; TCRdb has only the in-frame clones, and not every one. This table has more than 110,000 clones, more than 85% appearing once. Points from the study as a whole: Samples come after the peak T cell response, not at day 14. Baseline serology detected seropositivity in only a handful of AZD1222 recipients. Targeting of unmutated variant regions was reportedly seen in nearly half of spike-specific TCRs.

Deletions cut 4 bases from V and 2 bases from J, with 14 bases between. This CDR3 region has 15 residues. Germline-derived CDR1 and CDR2 are WNHNN and SYGVQD (reference sequence). The sequence came from an adult in good health. This sequence joins TRBV10-1 and TRBJ1-1; TRBD1 might be the D (5 bases). Sequenced material: peripheral blood, taken on day 0 of AZD1222 vaccination. In nucleotides, the CDR3 is TGCGCCAGCAGTGCTCTCCCGACAGCCAACACTGAAGCTTTCTTT. Encoded protein: CASSALPTANTEAFF.